These 3 T cell receptor beta chains came from one sample sequenced in a study of OX40 agonist ivuxolimab in advanced cancers. Produced via immunoSEQ multiplex PCR; TCRdb's table is partial and in-frame only. The sample includes fewer than 95,000 clones, approximately 80% of them seen just once. This sample comprised CD4+ or CD8+ T cells sorted from blood, obtained in a trial of the OX40 agonist ivuxolimab. These receptors were obtained from an adult with an advanced solid tumor such as melanoma, head and neck, liver or kidney cancer.

The chain links TRBV25-1 to TRBJ2-6; D gene unclear. Trimming shortened V by 5 bases and J by 0 bases, and 2 bases separated the two germline ends. The CDR3 sequence is 13 residues long. Germline CDR1 reads MGHDK; CDR2 reads SYGVNS. The chain's CDR3 is CASSYSGANVLTF. As DNA, the CDR3 is TGTGCCAGCAGTTACTCTGGGGCCAACGTCCTGACTTTC.

This clone was seen only once. The gene calls are TRBV6-1 and TRBJ1-1; 8 positions match TRBD1. CDR1 is MNHNS, CDR2 SASEGT, per germline. V lost 11 bases and J lost 2; bases outside the gene matches: 13. CDR3 length equals 15 residues. The CDR3 sequence: CAAYRGSIPNTEAFF. The CDR3 DNA reads TGTGCCGCCTACAGGGGGTCAATCCCAAACACTGAAGCTTTCTTT.

The genes are TRBV5-6 and TRBJ2-2; D remains ambiguous. The ends were cut back, 2 bases at V and 0 bases at J, with 5 bases in the middle. Germline V gene data show CDR1 as SGHDT and CDR2 as YYEEEE. This CDR3 comprises 14 residues. CDR3 coding DNA: TGTGCCAGCAGCTTCAACGCGAACACCGGGGAGCTGTTTTTT. Amino acids: CASSFNANTGELFF.